This T cell receptor beta chain was captured by sequencing in a study of cytomegalovirus exposure and HLA in healthy donors (TCRdb year 2017). Study-level background: An earlier analysis of approximately 550 of the donors reported approximately 290 Gb of sequence data and 117 million unique TCR beta sequences from about 200 million T cells. An early release that covered fewer than 750 HLA-typed donors contained around 330 gigabases of sequencing data and 70 million to 100 million unique TCR sequences. The genetic ancestry cluster associated with self-reported Caucasian donors included roughly 84% of the 398 genotyped donors. The study aimed to test whether signatures of past pathogen exposure could be identified by cataloging public T cell receptors. The study profiled the T cell repertoires of more than 500 subjects by immunosequencing and related them to cytomegalovirus serostatus. Besides the first cohort of more than 650 subjects, a separate validation cohort made up of some 110 different subjects was used. The study combined high-throughput TCR immunosequencing, statistical association of individual TCRs with disease status, and machine learning to predict cytomegalovirus infection status. A later analysis re-analyzed previously published TCR beta repertoires from 666 donors and added high-resolution HLA genotyping to study TCR occurrence patterns. Rather than using new phenotypic data, the later analysis identified candidate immune exposures from TCR beta sequences and from how often those sequences occurred across donors. To decide whether each TCR beta V gene segment behaved as functional or pseudogenic, an earlier analysis of over 500 of the donors relied on high-throughput TCR beta sequencing. Donor age, sex, ethnicity and CMV serostatus were collected together with the repertoire data. Genome-wide SNP genotypes for about 60% of the 666 donors were used in a later genetic analysis, which treated that subset as a discovery cohort. All discovery cohort repertoires had been generated on a single sequencing platform. Both class I and class II loci were covered by HLA typing, at four-digit resolution. Typing coverage differed by locus: A, B, C, DRB1 and DQB1 were typed in roughly 620-630 donors, DQA1 in about 560, DPA1 in some 610, and DPB1 in approximately 450. Four or five DR-DQ haplotypes were handled as single units for association and clustering because linkage in the cohort was strong. Among a few hundred genotyped donors of the cohort, an average of about 240,000 unique TCR beta nucleotide sequences were sequenced per donor, around 20% of them non-productive.

The cohort comprised hundreds of healthy bone marrow donors. All cohort members were sampled while nominally healthy, although unrecorded immune exposures were likely present. The donor tested CMV seropositive, placing the donor among the approximately 290 seropositive members of the cohort. Every donor gave a peripheral blood sample, and the peripheral blood mononuclear cells from that sample were used for TCR beta sequencing. The Qiagen DNeasy Blood Extraction Kit was used to extract genomic DNA from the blood cell samples. Regarding this clone: This receptor's antigen is unknown. Per-base quality was not reported, and no clone a single base away is much larger than it.

Deletion took 3 bases off V and 7 bases off J, with a span of 22 bases between the germline ends. From the cysteine through the phenylalanine, the CDR3 covers 17 amino acids. Kept here is only the CDR3 DNA, which spans 51 bases and is read in frame from base 1. CDR1 and CDR2, looked up from the germline V gene, are LGHNA and YNFKEQ. Findings and caveats that apply to the study as a whole: A later genetic analysis reported fewer N-insertions in productive TCRs among donors in an Asian-associated ancestry cluster than the roughly 620-donor mean. This cohort had only TCR beta chains sequenced, and the lack of alpha or paired-chain data limited which features could be detected. The study listed 164 TCR beta chains as associated with cytomegalovirus. Assigning TCR associations to individual alleles was difficult when HLA alleles, especially DR and DQ, strongly co-occurred. A later analysis reported that several top co-occurrence clusters appeared linked to parvovirus B19, influenza, CMV and Epstein-Barr virus. CMV serostatus was the only immune exposure information available for the cohort. Because HLA typing was unavailable for some donors at each locus, only the typed subset was used in association tests. In a later analysis, TCR association rates were found to vary across HLA loci, with the most associated TCRs seen for DRB1 alleles and the fewest for HLA-C alleles. Because counts were too low, seventeen rarely observed V segments, including chromosome 9 orphons, were excluded from the earlier analysis of 587 of the donors. Three of the identified cytomegalovirus-associated TCR beta chains were confirmed in vitro to be specific for cytomegalovirus antigens. Linkage disequilibrium might explain the correlated functional status among segregating V segments, but an unknown experimental factor could not be ruled out. The sequencing pipeline was judged likely to have produced a cluster of highly shared sequence variants as a technical artifact. V-gene and J-gene trimming of TCR beta chains was associated with a missense DCLRE1C variant in a later genetic analysis, and the association was replicated in an independent cohort. Presence/absence analyses assumed roughly uniform sequencing depth across donors, an assumption that may not hold. In both the original and validation cohorts, the classifier was reported to diagnose cytomegalovirus status with high specificity and sensitivity. Most CMV-associated TCR beta chains appeared to be HLA-restricted in a later analysis, and the HLA associations seemed to be driven largely by CMV exposure. Compared with equally common non-associated chains, HLA-associated TCR beta chains in a later analysis were more clonally expanded and had lower generation probabilities. According to the authors, the approach could potentially be generalized to other disease states and immunological phenotypes. In a later analysis, around 17,000 TCR beta sequences were associated with specific HLA alleles at a false discovery rate of 0.05. In an earlier analysis of some 500 of the donors, most TCR beta V segments appeared in productive rearrangements about 90% or about 30% of the time, broadly matching IMGT annotations. A further reported finding was that TCR beta sequences accurately predicted the HLA-A and HLA-B alleles for most subjects in the first cohort. Some IMGT-functional V segments, including TRBV6-2 and TRBV6-3, could not be told apart with the 87-base-pair reads, so those segments were excluded. Most TCR sequences were observed very rarely across donors, whereas some public TCRs were present in many individuals.

The method behind the library was the immunoSEQ multiplex PCR assay. A mixture of 60 forward primers for TCR Vbeta segments and 13 reverse primers for TCR Jbeta segments was used in the multiplex PCR. The CDR3 region of rearranged TCR beta genes was amplified from genomic DNA by a multiplex PCR assay. The Illumina HiSeq System was used to sequence the amplified TCR beta libraries as 87-base-pair reads. In the source study's methods: A later analysis counted approximately 76 million unique TCR beta chains across the 666 repertoires, and 9 million to 14 million of these chains were shared by at least two donors. To remove PCR and sequencing errors, raw reads were error-corrected and collapsed into unique sequences using a nearest-neighbor algorithm that merged closely related sequences. Alignment of CDR3 sequences to IMGT reference sequences was used to assign V, D and J gene segments. For a sequence to be retained, a match of at least six nucleotides was required to both a V gene segment and a J gene segment. Rearrangements were called productive when the CDR3 lacked stop codons and stayed in frame with V and J; all others were non-productive. Following IMGT convention, CDR3 was defined as the stretch from the second conserved V-encoded cysteine to the conserved J-encoded phenylalanine. Sequences without an unambiguous match to a single V gene segment were excluded from the earlier analysis of about 600 of the donors. An earlier analysis of a few hundred of the donors called V segments functional above 56.7% productive rearrangements and segregating when the between-donor standard deviation exceeded 5%. A statistical classification framework was developed to diagnose cytomegalovirus status using the catalog of TCR beta chain sequences. In a later analysis, TCR nucleotide sequences were compared against IMGT/GENE-DB human TR gene sequences so that V and J genes could be assigned. Using the TCRdist pipeline, a later analysis assigned CDR3 sequences along with most-parsimonious VDJ recombination scenarios. In a later analysis, every TCR beta chain was defined by the combination of its CDR3 amino acid sequence and its V-gene family, and reads without a unique V-gene family were dropped. As a way to deal with suspected cross-contamination and a sequencing artifact, a later analysis dropped 450 to 600 nucleotide sequences that were highly shared and had low generation probability. A later analysis calculated a clonal expansion index for each public chain from normalized within-repertoire ranks of inferred template counts. In a later analysis, generation probabilities were computed using a VDJ recombination model fitted to out-of-frame rearrangements, and the results were checked against IGoR. A later analysis scored TCR-TCR, TCR-HLA and TCR-CMV co-occurrence with hypergeometric tests, applying a repertoire-size bias correction to TCR pairs. A later analysis estimated false discovery rates by permuting HLA or CMV assignments 20 times. In a later analysis, co-occurring TCRs were grouped using DBSCAN, with TCRdist sequence similarity added in when clustering inside HLA-allele-positive subsets. Repertoires with fewer than 30,000 or more than 120,000 public chains were left out of co-occurrence clustering, as were a handful of repertoires with anomalous nucleotide sharing. The table comes from immuneACCESS by way of TCRdb, which keeps in-frame sequences with V and J called. Part of the clones is missing from these tables; in studies checked, under half for an unresolved V gene and the rest for unknown reasons. V and J calls plus clone size are reproduced from that table; the DNA served to infer D and trimming. This sample lists about 130,000 clones; roughly four fifths were detected once. The ten top clones hold 10% to 12% of the sample.

This receptor was taken from a male donor in good health and CMV-seropositive. The sample was PBMCs. The chain is made from TRBV4-2 and TRBJ2-1; TRBD1 is a weak D gene call, 6 bases matching. Here is the DNA: TGTGCCAGCAGCCAGCACCGGGACACCCGTTCGGAGAATGAGCAGTTCTTC. This is translated as CASSQHRDTRSENEQFF.